A selection of T cell receptor beta chains follows, all from one sample in a study of T-cell reconstitution after alpha-beta-depleted transplantation in children. TCRdb ran MiXCR on the PCR reads and lists one entry per CDR3 protein. The sample includes 550,000 to 800,000 distinct CDR3 sequences, about an eighth of them seen just once. The input for sequencing was PBMCs, taken before TCRalphabeta/CD19-depleted stem cell transplant. The receptors come from a girl aged 2 to 9 with congenital amegakaryocytic thrombocytopenia, due to receive a stem cell transplant. CDR3s include the opening cysteine and the closing phenylalanine or tryptophan. A D gene is named only where the DNA matches it firmly. For some rows the clone size is stated as once, few or many, or as a class when expanded; others skip it.

j_call v_call clone_size d_call cdr3_aa cdr3_nt
TRBJ2-1 TRBV5-1 many - CASSLYAGISYNEQFF TGCGCCAGCAGCTTGTACGCGGGAATATCCTACAATGAGCAGTTCTTC
TRBJ2-1 TRBV20-1 few TRBD2 CSAQLAGPNEQFF TGCAGTGCCCAATTAGCGGGTCCCAATGAGCAGTTCTTC
TRBJ1-5 TRBV5-1 few - CASSPEGQPQHF TGCGCCAGCAGCCCCGAGGGTCAGCCCCAGCATTTT
TRBJ2-1 TRBV4-1 - TRBD2 CASSHPTGTSGRLLQFF TGCGCCAGCAGCCATCCAACTGGGACTAGCGGGAGACTCTTGCAGTTCTTC
TRBJ1-2 TRBV5-5 many - CASSFFTGNYTF TGTGCCAGCAGCTTTTTTACAGGCAACTACACCTTC
TRBJ2-5 TRBV7-9 many - CASSLGTRSQETQYF TGTGCCAGCAGCCTAGGGACTCGCAGTCAAGAGACCCAGTACTTC
TRBJ2-7 TRBV5-1 few TRBD2 CASSREGPTLVEQYF TGCGCCAGCTCTCGGGAGGGACCAACCCTCGTCGAGCAGTACTTC
TRBJ2-7 TRBV18 - TRBD1 CASSQWDRGSSYEQYF TGTGCCAGCTCCCAATGGGACAGGGGGAGCTCCTACGAGCAGTACTTC
TRBJ2-1 TRBV27 many TRBD2 CASAGGYNEQFF TGTGCTTCAGCGGGAGGCTACAATGAGCAGTTCTTC
TRBJ2-1 TRBV2 few TRBD2 CATSGGGSSYNEQFF TGTGCCACCTCGGGAGGAGGGAGCTCCTACAATGAGCAGTTCTTC
TRBJ1-2 TRBV20-1 many - CSAIGDYGYTF TGCAGTGCTATCGGGGACTATGGCTACACCTTC
TRBJ2-3 TRBV9 many - CASSVGPSGSDTQYF TGTGCCAGCAGCGTAGGGCCTAGTGGTTCAGATACGCAGTATTTT
TRBJ2-3 TRBV28 - TRBD1 CASTFHRGRRTDTQYF TGTGCCAGCACCTTCCACAGGGGGCGAAGGACAGATACGCAGTATTTT
TRBJ2-7 TRBV10-2 few - CASRELSSGQYF TGCGCCAGCAGGGAACTATCCTCCGGGCAGTACTTC
TRBJ2-1 TRBV4-2 many - CASSEYAGFSSYNEQFF TGTGCCAGCAGCGAGTATGCGGGTTTCAGCTCCTACAATGAGCAGTTCTTC
TRBJ2-6 TRBV5-1 many - CASSKGPDSGANVLTF TGCGCCAGCAGTAAGGGACCTGACTCTGGGGCCAACGTCCTGACTTTC
TRBJ2-1 TRBV20-1 - TRBD1 CSATRLGQGSKNEQFF TGCAGTGCTACCCGCCTTGGACAGGGGAGTAAGAATGAGCAGTTCTTC
TRBJ1-2 TRBV20-1 - - CSAHPTGSLSVYGYTF TGCAGTGCCCACCCGACAGGATCCCTCTCCGTCTATGGCTACACCTTC
TRBJ2-3 TRBV27 - - CASSFSTGPNTQYF TGTGCCAGCAGTTTTTCGACCGGACCGAATACGCAGTATTTT
TRBJ2-7 TRBV5-1 - TRBD1 CASSLGAGGFPYEQYF TGCGCCAGCAGCTTGGGCGCAGGGGGATTTCCATACGAGCAGTACTTC
TRBJ2-7 TRBV20-1 many - CSARDAVYEQYF TGCAGTGCTAGAGATGCAGTCTACGAGCAGTACTTC
TRBJ1-1 TRBV3-1 - - CASSQEFGGLKNTEAFF TGTGCCAGCAGCCAAGAGTTCGGGGGATTAAAGAACACTGAAGCTTTCTTT
TRBJ1-1 TRBV14 few - CASGRGGTEAFF TGTGCCAGCGGACGGGGTGGCACTGAAGCTTTCTTT
TRBJ2-3 TRBV12-3/TRBV12-4 - - CASSDQGLGTDTQYF TGTGCCAGCAGTGACCAAGGCCTCGGGACAGATACGCAGTATTTT
TRBJ1-3 TRBV7-9 many - CASSRLGNTIYF TGTGCCAGCAGCCGGCTGGGAAACACCATATATTTT
TRBJ2-2 TRBV12-3/TRBV12-4 many TRBD1 CASSGEGAPNTGELFF TGTGCCAGCAGTGGAGAGGGGGCGCCTAACACCGGGGAGCTGTTTTTT
TRBJ2-5 TRBV20-1 many - CSARVPGETQYF TGCAGTGCTAGAGTACCCGGGGAGACCCAGTACTTC
TRBJ2-5 TRBV5-1 many - CASSSGVGAETQYF TGCGCCAGCAGCTCCGGGGTGGGGGCCGAGACCCAGTACTTC